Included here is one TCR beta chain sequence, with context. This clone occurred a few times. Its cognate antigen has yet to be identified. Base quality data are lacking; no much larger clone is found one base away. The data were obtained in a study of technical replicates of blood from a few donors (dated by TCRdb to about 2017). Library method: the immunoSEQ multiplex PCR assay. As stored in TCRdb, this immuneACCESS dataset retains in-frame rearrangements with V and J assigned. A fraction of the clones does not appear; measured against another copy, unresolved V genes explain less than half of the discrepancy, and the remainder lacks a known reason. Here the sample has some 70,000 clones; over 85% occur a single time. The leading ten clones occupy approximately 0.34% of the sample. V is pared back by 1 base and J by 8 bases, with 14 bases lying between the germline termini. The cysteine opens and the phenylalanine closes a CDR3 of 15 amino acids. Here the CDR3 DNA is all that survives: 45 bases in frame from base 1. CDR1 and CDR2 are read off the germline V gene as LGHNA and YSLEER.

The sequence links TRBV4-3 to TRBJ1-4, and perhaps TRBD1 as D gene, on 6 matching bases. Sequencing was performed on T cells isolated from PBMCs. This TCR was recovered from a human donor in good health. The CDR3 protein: CASSQVYREWEKLFF. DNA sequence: TGCGCCAGCAGCCAAGTATACAGGGAATGGGAAAAACTGTTTTTT.